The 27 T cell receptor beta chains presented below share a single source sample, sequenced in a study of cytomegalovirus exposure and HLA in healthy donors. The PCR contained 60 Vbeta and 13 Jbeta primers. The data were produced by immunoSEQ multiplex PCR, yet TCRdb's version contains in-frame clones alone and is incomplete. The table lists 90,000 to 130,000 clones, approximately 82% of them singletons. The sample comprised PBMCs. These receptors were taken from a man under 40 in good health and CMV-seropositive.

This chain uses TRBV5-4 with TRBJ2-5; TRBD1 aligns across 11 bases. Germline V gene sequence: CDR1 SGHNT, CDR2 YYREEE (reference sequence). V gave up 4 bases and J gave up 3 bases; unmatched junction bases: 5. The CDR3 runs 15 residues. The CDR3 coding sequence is TGTGCCAGCAGCCGTGGGACAGGGGGAAAAGAGACCCAGTACTTC. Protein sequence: CASSRGTGGKETQYF.

The CDR3: CASSLSTGAGNTIYF. CDR3 DNA: TGCGCCAGCAGCTTGAGTACAGGGGCAGGAAACACCATATATTTT. V is TRBV5-1 and J is TRBJ1-3, with TRBD1 matching 7 bases. Per the germline V gene, CDR1 is SGHRS and CDR2 is YFSETQ. This CDR3 contains 15 residues. V shed 1 base and J 4 bases; nucleotides not matched to a gene: 5. Full variable domain (remainder filled in from reference TRBV5-1 and TRBJ1-3): KAGVTQTPRYLIKTRGQQVTLSCSPISGHRSVSWYQQTPGQGLQFLFEYFSETQRNKGNFPGRFSGRQFSNSRSEMNVSTLELGDSALYLCASSLSTGAGNTIYFGEGSWLTVV.

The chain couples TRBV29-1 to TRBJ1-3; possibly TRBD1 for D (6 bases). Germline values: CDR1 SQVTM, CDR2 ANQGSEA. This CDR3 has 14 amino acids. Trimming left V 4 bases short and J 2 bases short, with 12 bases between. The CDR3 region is CSVGSGAPGNTIYF. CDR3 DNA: TGCAGCGTTGGCTCAGGGGCACCTGGAAACACCATATATTTT.

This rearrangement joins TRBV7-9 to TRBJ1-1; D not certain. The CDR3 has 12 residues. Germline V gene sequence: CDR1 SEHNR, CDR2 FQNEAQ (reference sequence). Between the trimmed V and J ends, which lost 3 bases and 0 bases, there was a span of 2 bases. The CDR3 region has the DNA TGTGCCAGCAGCTTTATGAACACTGAAGCTTTCTTT. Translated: CASSFMNTEAFF.

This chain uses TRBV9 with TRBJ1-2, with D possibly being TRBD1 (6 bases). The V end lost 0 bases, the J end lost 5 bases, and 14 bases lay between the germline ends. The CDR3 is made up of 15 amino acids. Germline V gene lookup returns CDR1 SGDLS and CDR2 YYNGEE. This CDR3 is CASSVDGRGLYGYTF. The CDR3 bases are TGTGCCAGCAGCGTAGACGGCAGGGGTTTATATGGCTACACCTTC.

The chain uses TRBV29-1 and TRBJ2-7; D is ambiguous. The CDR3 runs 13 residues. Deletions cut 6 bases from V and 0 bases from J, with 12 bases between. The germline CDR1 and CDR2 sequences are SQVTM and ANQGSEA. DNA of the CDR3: TGCAGCGTCCTTTTACAACCCTCCTACGAGCAGTACTTC. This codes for CSVLLQPSYEQYF.

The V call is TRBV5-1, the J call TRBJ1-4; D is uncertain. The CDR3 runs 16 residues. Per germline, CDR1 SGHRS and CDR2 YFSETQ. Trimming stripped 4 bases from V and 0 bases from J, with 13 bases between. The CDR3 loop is CASSRGRSATNEKLFF. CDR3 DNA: TGCGCCAGCAGCCGGGGTAGGAGTGCAACTAATGAAAAACTGTTTTTT.

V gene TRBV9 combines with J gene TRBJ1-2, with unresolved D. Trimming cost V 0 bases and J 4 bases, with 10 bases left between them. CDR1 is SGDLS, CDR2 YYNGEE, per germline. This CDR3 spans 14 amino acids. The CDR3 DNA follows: TGTGCCAGCAGCGTAGGTCCCCAGTCCTATGGCTACACCTTC. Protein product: CASSVGPQSYGYTF.

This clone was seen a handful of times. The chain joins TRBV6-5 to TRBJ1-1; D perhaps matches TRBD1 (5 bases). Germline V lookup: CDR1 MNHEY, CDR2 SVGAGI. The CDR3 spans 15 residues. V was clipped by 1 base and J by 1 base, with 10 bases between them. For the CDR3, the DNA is TGTGCCAGCAGTTACTGGGGGGGGACGAACACTGAAGCTTTCTTT. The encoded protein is CASSYWGGTNTEAFF.

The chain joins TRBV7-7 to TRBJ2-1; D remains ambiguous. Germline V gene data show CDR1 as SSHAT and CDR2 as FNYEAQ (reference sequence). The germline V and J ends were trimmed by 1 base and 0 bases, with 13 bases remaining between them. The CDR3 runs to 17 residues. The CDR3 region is CASSLEVRQASYNEQFF. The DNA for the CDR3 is TGTGCCAGCAGCTTAGAGGTACGTCAGGCCTCCTACAATGAGCAGTTCTTC. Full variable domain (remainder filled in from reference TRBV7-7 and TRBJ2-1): GAGVSQSPRYKVTKRGQDVTLRCDPISSHATLYWYQQALGQGPEFLTYFNYEAQPDKSGLPSDRFSAERPEGSISTLTIQRTEQRDSAMYRCASSLEVRQASYNEQFFGPGTRLTVL.

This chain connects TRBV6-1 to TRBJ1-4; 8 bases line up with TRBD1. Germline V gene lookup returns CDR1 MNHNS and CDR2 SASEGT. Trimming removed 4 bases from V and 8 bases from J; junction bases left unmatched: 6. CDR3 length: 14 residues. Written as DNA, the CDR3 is TGTGCCAGCAGTGGACAGGGGAGATACGAAAAACTGTTTTTT. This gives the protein CASSGQGRYEKLFF.

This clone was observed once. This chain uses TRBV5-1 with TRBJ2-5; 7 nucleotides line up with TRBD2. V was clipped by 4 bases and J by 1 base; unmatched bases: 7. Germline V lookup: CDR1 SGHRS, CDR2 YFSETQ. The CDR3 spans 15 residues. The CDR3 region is CASSLGEGSQETQYF. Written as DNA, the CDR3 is TGCGCCAGCAGCCTGGGGGAGGGTAGCCAAGAGACCCAGTACTTC.

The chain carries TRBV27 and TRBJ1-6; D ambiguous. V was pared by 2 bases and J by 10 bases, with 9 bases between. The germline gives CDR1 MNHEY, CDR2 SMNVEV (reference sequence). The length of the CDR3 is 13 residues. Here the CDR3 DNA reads TGTGCCAGCAGTTTAAAGGTCAGGTCACCCCTCCACTTT. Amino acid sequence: CASSLKVRSPLHF.

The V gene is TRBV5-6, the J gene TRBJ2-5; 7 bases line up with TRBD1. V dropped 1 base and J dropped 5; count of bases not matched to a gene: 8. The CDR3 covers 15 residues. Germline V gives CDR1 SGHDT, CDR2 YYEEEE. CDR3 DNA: TGTGCCAGCAGCTTGATGGGTCTCAGGGGGGAGACCCAGTACTTC. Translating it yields CASSLMGLRGETQYF.

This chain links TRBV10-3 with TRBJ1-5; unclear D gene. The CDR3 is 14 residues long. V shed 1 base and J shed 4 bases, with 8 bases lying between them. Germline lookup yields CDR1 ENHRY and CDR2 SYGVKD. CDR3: CAISEYGGNQPQHF. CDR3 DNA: TGTGCCATCAGTGAGTACGGTGGTAATCAGCCCCAGCATTTT.

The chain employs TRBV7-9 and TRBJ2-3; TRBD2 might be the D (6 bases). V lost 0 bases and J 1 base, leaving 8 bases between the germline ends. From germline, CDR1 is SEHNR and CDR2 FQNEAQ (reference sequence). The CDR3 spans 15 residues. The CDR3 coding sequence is TGTGCCAGCAGCTTAGCGCGCGGGGGCACAGATACGCAGTATTTT. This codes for CASSLARGGTDTQYF.

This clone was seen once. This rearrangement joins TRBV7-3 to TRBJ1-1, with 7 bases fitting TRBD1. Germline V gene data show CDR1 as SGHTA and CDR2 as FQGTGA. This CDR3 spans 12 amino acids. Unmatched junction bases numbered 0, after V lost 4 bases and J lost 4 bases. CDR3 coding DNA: TGTGCCAGCAGCTCAGGGGGCACTGAAGCTTTCTTT. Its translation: CASSSGGTEAFF.

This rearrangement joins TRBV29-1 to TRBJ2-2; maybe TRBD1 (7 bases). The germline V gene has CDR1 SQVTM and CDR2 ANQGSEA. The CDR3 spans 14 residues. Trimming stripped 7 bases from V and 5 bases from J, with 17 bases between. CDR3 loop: CSAAGQRITGELFF. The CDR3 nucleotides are TGCAGCGCCGCGGGACAGCGAATTACCGGGGAGCTGTTTTTT.

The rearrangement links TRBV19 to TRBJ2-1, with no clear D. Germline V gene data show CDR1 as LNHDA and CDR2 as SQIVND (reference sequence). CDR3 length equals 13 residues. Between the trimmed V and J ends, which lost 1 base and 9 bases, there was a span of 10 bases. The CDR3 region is CASSIAGSGEQFF. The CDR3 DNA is TGTGCCAGTAGTATAGCCGGGTCGGGTGAGCAGTTCTTC.

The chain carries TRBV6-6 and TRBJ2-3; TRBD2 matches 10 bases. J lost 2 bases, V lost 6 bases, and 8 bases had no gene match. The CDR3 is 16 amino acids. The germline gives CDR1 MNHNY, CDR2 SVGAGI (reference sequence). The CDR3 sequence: CASRRRTSGLTDTQYF. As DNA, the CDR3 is TGTGCCAGCAGGCGACGGACTAGCGGACTCACAGATACGCAGTATTTT.

Here the CDR3 reads CASSPLDTSLNTEAFF. For the CDR3, the DNA is TGTGCCAGTAGTCCCCTGGACACCTCCCTGAACACTGAAGCTTTCTTT. The chain couples TRBV19 to TRBJ1-1; possibly TRBD1 for D (5 bases). V lost 5 bases and J lost 0, with 16 bases in between. Germline CDR1 is LNHDA and CDR2 is SQIVND (reference sequence). The CDR3 has 16 residues. The entire variable domain, with the rest obtained from reference TRBV19 and TRBJ1-1, is as follows: DGGITQSPKYLFRKEGQNVTLSCEQNLNHDAMYWYRQDPGQGLRLIYYSQIVNDFQKGDIAEGYSVSREKKESFPLTVTSAQKNPTAFYLCASSPLDTSLNTEAFFGQGTRLTVV.

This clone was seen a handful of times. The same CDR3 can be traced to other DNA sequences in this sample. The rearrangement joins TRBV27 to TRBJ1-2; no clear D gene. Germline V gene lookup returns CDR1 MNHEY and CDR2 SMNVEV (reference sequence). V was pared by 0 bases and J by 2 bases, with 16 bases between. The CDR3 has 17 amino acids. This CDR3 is CASSLSYVNPQNYGYTF. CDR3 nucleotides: TGTGCCAGCAGTTTATCGTACGTCAACCCACAGAACTATGGCTACACCTTC.

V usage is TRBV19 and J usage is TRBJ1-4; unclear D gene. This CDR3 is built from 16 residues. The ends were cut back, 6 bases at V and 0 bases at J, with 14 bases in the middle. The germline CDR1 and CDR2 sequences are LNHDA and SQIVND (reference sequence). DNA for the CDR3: TGTGCCAGTAGATCCCTGGCCGCTGCAACTAATGAAAAACTGTTTTTT. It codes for CASRSLAAATNEKLFF.

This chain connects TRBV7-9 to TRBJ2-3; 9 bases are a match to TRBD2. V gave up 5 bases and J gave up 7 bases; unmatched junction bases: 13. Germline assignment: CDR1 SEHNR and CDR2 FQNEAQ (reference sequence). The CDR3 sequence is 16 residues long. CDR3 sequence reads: CASSPRFRGRENTQYF. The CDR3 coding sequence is TGTGCCAGCAGCCCCCGCTTCCGCGGGAGGGAGAATACGCAGTATTTT. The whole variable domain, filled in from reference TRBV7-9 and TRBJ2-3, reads DTGVSQNPRHKITKRGQNVTFRCDPISEHNRLYWYRQTLGQGPEFLTYFQNEAQLEKSRLLSDRFSAERPKGSFSTLEIQRTEQGDSAMYLCASSPRFRGRENTQYFGPGTRLTVL.

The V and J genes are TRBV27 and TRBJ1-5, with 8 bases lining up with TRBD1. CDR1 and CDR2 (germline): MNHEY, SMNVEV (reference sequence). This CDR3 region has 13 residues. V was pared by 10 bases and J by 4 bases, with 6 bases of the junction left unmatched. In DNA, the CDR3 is TGTGCCACCTCGACAGGGGCGAATCAGCCCCAGCATTTT. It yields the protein CATSTGANQPQHF.

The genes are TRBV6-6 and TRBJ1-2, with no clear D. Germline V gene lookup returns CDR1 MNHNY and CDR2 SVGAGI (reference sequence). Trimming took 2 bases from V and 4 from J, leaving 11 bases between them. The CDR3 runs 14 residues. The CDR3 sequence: CASSYNWGAYGYTF. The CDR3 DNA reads TGTGCCAGCAGTTACAATTGGGGAGCCTATGGCTACACCTTC.

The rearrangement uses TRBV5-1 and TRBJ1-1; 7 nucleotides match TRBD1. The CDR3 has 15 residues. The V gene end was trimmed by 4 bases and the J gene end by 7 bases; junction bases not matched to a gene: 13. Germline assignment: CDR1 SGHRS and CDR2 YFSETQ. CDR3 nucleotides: TGCGCCAGCAGCCTAACCGGACAGGCCCGGGGTGAAGCTTTCTTT. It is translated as CASSLTGQARGEAFF.